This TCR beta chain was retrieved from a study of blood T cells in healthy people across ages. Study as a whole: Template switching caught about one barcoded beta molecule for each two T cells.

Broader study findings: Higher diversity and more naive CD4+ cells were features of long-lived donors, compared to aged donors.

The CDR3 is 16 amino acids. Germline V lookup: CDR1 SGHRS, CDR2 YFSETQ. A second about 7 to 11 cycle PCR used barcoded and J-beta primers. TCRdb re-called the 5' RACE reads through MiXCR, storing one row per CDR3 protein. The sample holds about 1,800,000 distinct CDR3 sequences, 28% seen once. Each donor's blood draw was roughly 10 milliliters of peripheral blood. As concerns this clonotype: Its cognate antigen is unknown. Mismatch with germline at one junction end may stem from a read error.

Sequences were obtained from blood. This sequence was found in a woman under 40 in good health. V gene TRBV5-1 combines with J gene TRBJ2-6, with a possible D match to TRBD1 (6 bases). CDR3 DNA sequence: TGCGCCAGCAGCTTACAGGGAGCGGTGGGGGCCAACGTCCGGACTTTC. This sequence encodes CASSLQGAVGANVRTF. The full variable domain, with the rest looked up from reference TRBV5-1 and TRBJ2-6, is KAGVTQTPRYLIKTRGQQVTLSCSPISGHRSVSWYQQTPGQGLQFLFEYFSETQRNKGNFPGRFSGRQFSNSRSEMNVSTLELGDSALYLCASSLQGAVGANVRTFGAGSRLTVL.